This T cell receptor (beta chain) was documented in a study of blood T cell repertoires in COVID-19. Study background: The cDNA or gDNA used as material had been derived from T cells, B-cell-depleted T cells, or PBMCs.

Followed longitudinally, the Seattle patients had been enrolled during active infection. The CDR3 spans 13 residues. V was pared by 4 bases and J by 7 bases, with 3 bases of the junction left unmatched. CDR1 and CDR2 from the germline V gene are LGHDT and YNNKEL (reference sequence). Original handling: Nucleated cell counts were estimated from reference gene primer amplification. The data were produced by immunoSEQ multiplex PCR, yet TCRdb's version contains in-frame clones alone and is incomplete. The DNA gave D and trimming, while V, J and clone size come from that table. The data contain under 250,000 clones, roughly 85% of them singletons.

Sequenced material: peripheral blood. The V call is TRBV3-1 (or the pseudogene TRBV3-2), the J call TRBJ2-1; 8 bases line up with TRBD1. The receptor was isolated from a woman aged 65 to 85 with COVID-19, enrolled during active disease. The DNA for the CDR3 is TGTGCCAGCAGCCCGACAGGGGTAAATGAGCAGTTCTTC. It encodes CASSPTGVNEQFF.